This T cell receptor beta chain was captured in a study of early T cells in non-severe SARS-CoV-2 infection. This clonotype was recorded many times. Using its own MiXCR run on the 5' RACE reads, TCRdb lists one record per CDR3 protein. The table has 25,000 to 30,000 distinct CDR3 sequences, about 4.6% seen once. CDR1 is MNHNS, CDR2 SASEGT, per germline. The CDR3 loop spans 14 amino acids. Unmatched junction bases numbered 10, after V lost 6 bases and J lost 6 bases. The chain has TRBV6-1 and TRBJ2-7; TRBD2 aligns across 8 bases. The specimen sequenced was whole blood. The TCR was taken from an adult who was a healthcare worker with PCR-confirmed SARS-CoV-2 infection or an uninfected control (not recorded which). The CDR3, as DNA: TGTGCCAGCAGGTCGGAACAGGGACTAGGCGAGCAGTACTTC. Translated, it gives CASRSEQGLGEQYF.